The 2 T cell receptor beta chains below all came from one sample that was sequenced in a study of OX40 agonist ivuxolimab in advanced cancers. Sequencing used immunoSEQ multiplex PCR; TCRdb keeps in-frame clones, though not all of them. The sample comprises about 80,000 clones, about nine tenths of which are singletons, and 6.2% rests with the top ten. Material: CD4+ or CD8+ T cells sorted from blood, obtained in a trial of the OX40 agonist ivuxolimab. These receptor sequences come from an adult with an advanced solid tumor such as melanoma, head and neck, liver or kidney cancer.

The CDR3 loop reads CASSPSGLYEQYF. CDR3 coding DNA: TGTGCCAGCAGTCCCTCGGGCCTTTACGAGCAGTACTTC. V gene TRBV28 combines with J gene TRBJ2-7; no firm D call. The ends were cut back, 5 bases at V and 4 bases at J, with 12 bases in the middle. The CDR3 spans 13 residues. Germline CDR1 reads MDHEN; CDR2 reads SYDVKM.

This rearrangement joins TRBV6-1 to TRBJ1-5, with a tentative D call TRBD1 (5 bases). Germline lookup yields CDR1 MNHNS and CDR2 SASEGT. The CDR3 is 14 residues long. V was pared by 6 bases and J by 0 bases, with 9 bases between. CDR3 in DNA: TGTGCCAGCAGGGGGGTCAATAGCAATCAGCCCCAGCATTTT. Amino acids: CASRGVNSNQPQHF.